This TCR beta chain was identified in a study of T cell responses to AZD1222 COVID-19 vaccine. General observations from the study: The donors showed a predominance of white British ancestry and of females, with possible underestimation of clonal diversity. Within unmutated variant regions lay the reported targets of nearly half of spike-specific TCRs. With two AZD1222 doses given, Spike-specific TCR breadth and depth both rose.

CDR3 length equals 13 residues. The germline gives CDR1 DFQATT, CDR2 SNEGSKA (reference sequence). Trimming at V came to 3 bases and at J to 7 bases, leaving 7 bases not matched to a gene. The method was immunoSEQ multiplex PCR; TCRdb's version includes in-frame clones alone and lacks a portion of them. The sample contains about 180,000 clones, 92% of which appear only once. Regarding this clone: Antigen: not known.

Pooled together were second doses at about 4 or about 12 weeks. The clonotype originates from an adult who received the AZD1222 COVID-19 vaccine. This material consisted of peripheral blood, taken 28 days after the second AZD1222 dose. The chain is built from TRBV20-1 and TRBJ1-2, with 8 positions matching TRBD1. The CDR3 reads CSASPQGESGYTF. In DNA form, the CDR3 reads TGCAGTGCTAGTCCACAGGGGGAGTCTGGCTACACCTTC.